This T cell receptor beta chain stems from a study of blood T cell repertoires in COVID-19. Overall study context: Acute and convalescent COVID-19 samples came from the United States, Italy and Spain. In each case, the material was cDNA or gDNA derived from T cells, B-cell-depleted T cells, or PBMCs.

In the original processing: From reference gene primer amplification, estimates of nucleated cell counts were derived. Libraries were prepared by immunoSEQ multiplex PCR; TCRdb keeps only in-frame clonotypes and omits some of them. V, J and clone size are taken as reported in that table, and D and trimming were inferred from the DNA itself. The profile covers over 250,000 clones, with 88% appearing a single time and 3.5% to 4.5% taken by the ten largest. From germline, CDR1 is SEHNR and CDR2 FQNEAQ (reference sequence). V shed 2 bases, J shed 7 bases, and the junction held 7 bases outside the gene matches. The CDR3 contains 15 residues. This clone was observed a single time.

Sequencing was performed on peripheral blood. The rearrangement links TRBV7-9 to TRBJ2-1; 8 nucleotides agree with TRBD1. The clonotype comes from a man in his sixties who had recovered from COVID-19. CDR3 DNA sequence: TGTGCCAGCAGCTTACTACAGGGGGTAGGGAATGAGCAGTTCTTC. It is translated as CASSLLQGVGNEQFF.